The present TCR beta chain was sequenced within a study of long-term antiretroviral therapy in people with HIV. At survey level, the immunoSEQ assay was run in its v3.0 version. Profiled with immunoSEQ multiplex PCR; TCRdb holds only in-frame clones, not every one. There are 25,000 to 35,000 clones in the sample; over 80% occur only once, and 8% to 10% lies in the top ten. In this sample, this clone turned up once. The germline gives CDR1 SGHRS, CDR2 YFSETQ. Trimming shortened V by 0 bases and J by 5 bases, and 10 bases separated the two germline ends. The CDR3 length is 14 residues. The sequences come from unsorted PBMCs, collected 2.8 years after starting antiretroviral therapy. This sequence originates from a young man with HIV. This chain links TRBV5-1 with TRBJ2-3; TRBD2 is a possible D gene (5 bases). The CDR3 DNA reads TGCGCCAGCAGCTTGGCGGGATGGGGAGATACGCAGTATTTT. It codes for CASSLAGWGDTQYF.